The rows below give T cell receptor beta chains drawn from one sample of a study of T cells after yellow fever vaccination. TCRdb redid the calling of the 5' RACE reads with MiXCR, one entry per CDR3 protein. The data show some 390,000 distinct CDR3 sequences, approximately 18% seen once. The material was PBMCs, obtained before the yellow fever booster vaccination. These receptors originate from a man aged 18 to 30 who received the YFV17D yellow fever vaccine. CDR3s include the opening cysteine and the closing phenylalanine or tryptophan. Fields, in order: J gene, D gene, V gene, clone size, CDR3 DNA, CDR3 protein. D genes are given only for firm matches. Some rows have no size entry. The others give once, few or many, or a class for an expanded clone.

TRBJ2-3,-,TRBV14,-,TGTGCCAGCAGCCAGGCCACGGGCACAGATACGCAGTATTTT,CASSQATGTDTQYF
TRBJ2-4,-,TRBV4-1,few,TGCGCCAGCAGCCAAGATACGGGGAGGGCCAAAAACATTCAGTACTTC,CASSQDTGRAKNIQYF
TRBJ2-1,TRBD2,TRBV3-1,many,TGTGCCAGCAGCCAGCGGGGGGCCGGGAATGAGCAGTTCTTC,CASSQRGAGNEQFF
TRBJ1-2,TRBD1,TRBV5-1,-,TGCGCCAGCAGCTTGGGGACAGGCTATCCTTACGGCTACACCTTC,CASSLGTGYPYGYTF
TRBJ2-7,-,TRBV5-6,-,TGTGCCAGCAGCTTCCCCTCTAGCCGAGGGGAGCAGTACTTC,CASSFPSSRGEQYF
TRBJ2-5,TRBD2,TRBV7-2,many,TGTGCCAGCAGCCCAATCCGAGGGAGGGTAGGGACCCAGTACTTC,CASSPIRGRVGTQYF
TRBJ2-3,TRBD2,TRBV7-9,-,TGTGCCAGCAGCTTCCCGTCGACTAGCGGGGGGGCTTCGGCCACAGATACGCAGTATTTT,CASSFPSTSGGASATDTQYF
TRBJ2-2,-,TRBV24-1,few,TGTGCCACCAGTGATCCCTACAGAACCACCGGGGAGCTGTTTTTT,CATSDPYRTTGELFF
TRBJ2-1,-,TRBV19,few,TGTGCCAGTAGTATCAGGGTTAACAATGAGCAGTTCTTC,CASSIRVNNEQFF
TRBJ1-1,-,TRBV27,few,TGTGCCAGCTCCCCCCAGAGCGGACAGACTGAAGCTTTCTTT,CASSPQSGQTEAFF
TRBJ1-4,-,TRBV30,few,TGTGCCTGGAGTGCGGGATTCTTTCGTGGGGGGACTAATGAAAAACTGTTTTTT,CAWSAGFFRGGTNEKLFF
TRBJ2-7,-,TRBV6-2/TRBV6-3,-,TGTGCCAGCAGTTATACCGGGACGGGGGCCTACGAGCAGTACTTC,CASSYTGTGAYEQYF
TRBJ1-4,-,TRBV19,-,TGTGCCAGTAGTAGACCGTCCGGGCGTTATAGCAATGAAAAACTGTTTTTT,CASSRPSGRYSNEKLFF
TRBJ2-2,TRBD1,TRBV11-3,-,TGTGCCAGCAGCTTGGACAGGGGGGTTGGCGGGGAGCTGTTTTTT,CASSLDRGVGGELFF
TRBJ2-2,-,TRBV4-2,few,TGTGCCAGCAGCCCTTACCCACGGTCGGGGGAGCTGTTTTTT,CASSPYPRSGELFF
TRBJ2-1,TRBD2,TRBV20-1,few,TGCAGTGCACCGCGGGCTAGCGGGGGGGAAAGTGAGCAGTTCTTC,CSAPRASGGESEQFF
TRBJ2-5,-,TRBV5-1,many,TGTGCCAGCAGCTCCCAGGGGCAAGAGACCCAGTACTTC,CASSSQGQETQYF
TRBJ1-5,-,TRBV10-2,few,TGCGCCAGCAGTGAACAGGGCACCCAGCCCCAGCATTTT,CASSEQGTQPQHF
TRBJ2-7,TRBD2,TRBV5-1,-,TGCGCCAGCAGCTACACTAGCGGGGGACACTACGAGCAGTACTTC,CASSYTSGGHYEQYF
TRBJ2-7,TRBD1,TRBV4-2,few,TGTGCCAGCAGCCAAGGAGAGGGGACAGCCTCCTACGAGCAGTACTTC,CASSQGEGTASYEQYF
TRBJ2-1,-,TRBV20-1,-,TGCAGTGCTAGAGATAGGCAGCAAAATGAGCAGTTCTTC,CSARDRQQNEQFF
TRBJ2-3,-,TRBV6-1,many,TGTGCCAGCAGCCGGGAAGATACGCAGTATTTT,CASSREDTQYF
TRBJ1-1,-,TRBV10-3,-,TGTGCCATCGGGGGTCGGGGCACTGAAGCTTTCTTT,CAIGGRGTEAFF
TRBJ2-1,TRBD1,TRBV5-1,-,TGCGCCAGCAGAACAGGGACAGCCCCGGGGAATGAGCAGTTCTTC,CASRTGTAPGNEQFF
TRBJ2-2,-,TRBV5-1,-,TGCGCCAGCAGCTCGCAGGGGATTTACACCGGGGAGCTGTTTTTT,CASSSQGIYTGELFF
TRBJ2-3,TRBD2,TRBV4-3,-,TGCGCCAGCAGCCCTAAGCCCGGACTAGCGGACACAGATACGCAGTATTTT,CASSPKPGLADTDTQYF
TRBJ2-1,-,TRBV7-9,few,TGTGCCAGCAGCTTTGACCGGGGACTGGACAATGAGCAGTTCTTC,CASSFDRGLDNEQFF
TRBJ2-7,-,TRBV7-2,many,TGTGCCAGCAGCTTAGCGCTAAACCCCCGGACCACCTACGAGCAGTACTTC,CASSLALNPRTTYEQYF
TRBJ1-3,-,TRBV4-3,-,TGCGCCAGCAGCCAAGCTTGGGGGAACACCATATATTTT,CASSQAWGNTIYF
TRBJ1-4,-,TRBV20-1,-,TGCAGTGCTAGTAGGGATTTAGAAAAACTGTTTTTT,CSASRDLEKLFF
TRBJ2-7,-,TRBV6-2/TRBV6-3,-,TGTGCCAGCAGACCCGTGACGGATTCCTACGAGCAGTACTTC,CASRPVTDSYEQYF
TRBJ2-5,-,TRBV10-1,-,TGCGCCAGGGGGCGGGGAGTAAAGACCCAGTACTTC,CARGRGVKTQYF
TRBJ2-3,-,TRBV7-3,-,TGTGCCAGCAGCTTGGGACGGAACCTCAACACAGATACGCAGTATTTT,CASSLGRNLNTDTQYF
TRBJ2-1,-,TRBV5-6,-,TGTGCCAGCTCGTCCGGGACTCTCCGCCTGCGGCAGTTCTTC,CASSSGTLRLRQFF
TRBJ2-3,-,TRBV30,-,TGTGCCTGGACGGCCGCAGATACGCAGTATTTT,CAWTAADTQYF
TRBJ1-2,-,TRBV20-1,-,TGCAGTGCTAGAGATGCTACTCGCGGGTATGGCTACACCTTC,CSARDATRGYGYTF
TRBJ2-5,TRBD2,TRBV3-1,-,TGTGCCAGCAGCCAAGATGGGCGGGGGCAAGAGACCCAGTACTTC,CASSQDGRGQETQYF
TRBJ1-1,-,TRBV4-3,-,TGCGCCAGCAGCCAAGGACGATATGGCGGGCCAGGGAGAGAAGGCACTGAAGCTTTCTTT,CASSQGRYGGPGREGTEAFF
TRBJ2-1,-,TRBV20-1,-,TGCAGTGCTATAACCGGGGCTGAGCAGTTCTTC,CSAITGAEQFF
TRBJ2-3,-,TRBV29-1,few,TGCAGCTCCGCAGGGACCGCTGGTACGCAGTATTTT,CSSAGTAGTQYF
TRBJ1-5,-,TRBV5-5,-,TGTGCCAGCAGCTTGGAGAATAGCAATCAGCCCCAGCATTTT,CASSLENSNQPQHF
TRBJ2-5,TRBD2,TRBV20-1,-,TGCAGTGCTCCGGGACTAGCGGGCTCATGGGAGACCCAGTACTTC,CSAPGLAGSWETQYF
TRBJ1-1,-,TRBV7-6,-,TGTGCCAGCAGCTTGATCGAGGGACGGGACACTGAAGCTTTCTTT,CASSLIEGRDTEAFF
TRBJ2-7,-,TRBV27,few,TGTGCCAGCAGTTTTATTGGACAGACCTCCTACGAGCAGTACTTC,CASSFIGQTSYEQYF
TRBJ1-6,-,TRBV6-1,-,TGTGCCAGCAGTGGGGAGGACAGCGTCGTTTCACCCCTCCACTTT,CASSGEDSVVSPLHF
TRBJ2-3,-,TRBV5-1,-,TGCGCCAGCAGGCCCGAACCCGAGCCAGATACGCAGTATTTT,CASRPEPEPDTQYF
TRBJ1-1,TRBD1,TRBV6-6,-,TGTGCCAGCAGCCCCTCCCGGACAGGGGGCAACACTGAAGCTTTCTTT,CASSPSRTGGNTEAFF
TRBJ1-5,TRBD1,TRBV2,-,TGTGCCAGCACCGGGACAGGGACTCAGCCCCAGCATTTT,CASTGTGTQPQHF
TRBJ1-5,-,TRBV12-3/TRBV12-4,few,TGTGCCAGCAGCCGAAGACAGAATCCATCAGGGGCCCAGCATTTT,CASSRRQNPSGAQHF
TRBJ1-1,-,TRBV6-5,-,TGTGCCAGCACCTACGGGGGGTCCACTGAAGCTTTCTTT,CASTYGGSTEAFF
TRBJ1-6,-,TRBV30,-,TGTGCCTGGAGTCCCACCTTTGATTCACCCCTCCACTTT,CAWSPTFDSPLHF
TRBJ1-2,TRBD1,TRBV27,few,TGTGCCAGCAGCCTTACCGGGACAGGTGACTATGGCTACACCTTC,CASSLTGTGDYGYTF
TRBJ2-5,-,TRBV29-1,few,TGCAGCGTGGGCCTTGACAGTTTGGAGACCCAGTACTTC,CSVGLDSLETQYF
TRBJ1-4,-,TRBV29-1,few,TGCAGCGTTGCAGAACCGACAAATGAAAAACTGTTTTTT,CSVAEPTNEKLFF
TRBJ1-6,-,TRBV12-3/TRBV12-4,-,TGTGCCAGCAGTTTTGGGGTCAGCTTGCCCCTCCACTTT,CASSFGVSLPLHF